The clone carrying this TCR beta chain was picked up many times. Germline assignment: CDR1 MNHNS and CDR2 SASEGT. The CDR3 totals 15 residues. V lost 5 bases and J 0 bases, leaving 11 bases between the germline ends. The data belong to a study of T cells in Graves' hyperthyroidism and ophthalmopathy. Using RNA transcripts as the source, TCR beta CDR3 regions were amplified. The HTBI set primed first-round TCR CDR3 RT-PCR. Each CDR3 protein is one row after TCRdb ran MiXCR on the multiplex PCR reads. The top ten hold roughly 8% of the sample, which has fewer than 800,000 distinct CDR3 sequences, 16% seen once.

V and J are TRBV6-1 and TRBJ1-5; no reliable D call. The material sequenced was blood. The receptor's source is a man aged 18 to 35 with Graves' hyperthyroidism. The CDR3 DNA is TGTGCCAGCAGTCCCGACGGTAATAGCAATCAGCCCCAGCATTTT. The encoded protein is CASSPDGNSNQPQHF.